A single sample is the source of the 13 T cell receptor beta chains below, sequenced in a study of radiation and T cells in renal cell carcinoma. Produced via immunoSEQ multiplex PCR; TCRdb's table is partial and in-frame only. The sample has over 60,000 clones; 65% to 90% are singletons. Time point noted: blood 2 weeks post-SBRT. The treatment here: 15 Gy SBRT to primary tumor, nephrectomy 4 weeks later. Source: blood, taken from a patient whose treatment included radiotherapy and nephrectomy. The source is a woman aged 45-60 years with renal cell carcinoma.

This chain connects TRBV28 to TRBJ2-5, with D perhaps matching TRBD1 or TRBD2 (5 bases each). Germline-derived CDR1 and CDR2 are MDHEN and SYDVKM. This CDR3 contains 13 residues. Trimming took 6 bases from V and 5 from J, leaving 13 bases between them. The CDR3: CASRSGTPETQYF. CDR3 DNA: TGTGCCAGCAGATCCGGGACCCCCGAGACCCAGTACTTC.

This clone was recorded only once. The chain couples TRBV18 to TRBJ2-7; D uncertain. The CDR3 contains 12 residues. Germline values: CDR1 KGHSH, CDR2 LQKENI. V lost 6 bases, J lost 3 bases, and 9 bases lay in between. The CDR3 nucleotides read TGTGCCAGCTCGCCGGGTCTCTACGAGCAGTACTTC. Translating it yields CASSPGLYEQYF.

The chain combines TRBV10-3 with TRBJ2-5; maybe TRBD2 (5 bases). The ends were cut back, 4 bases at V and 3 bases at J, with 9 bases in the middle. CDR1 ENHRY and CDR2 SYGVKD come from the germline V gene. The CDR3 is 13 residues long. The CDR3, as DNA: TGTGCCATCAGTGTTGGGGAGAAAGAGACCCAGTACTTC. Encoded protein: CAISVGEKETQYF.

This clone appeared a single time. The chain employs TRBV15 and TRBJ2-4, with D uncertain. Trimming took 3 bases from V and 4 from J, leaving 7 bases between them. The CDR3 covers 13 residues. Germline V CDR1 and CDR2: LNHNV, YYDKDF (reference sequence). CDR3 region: CATSSSGKNIQYF. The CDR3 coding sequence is TGTGCCACCAGCAGTTCCGGGAAAAACATTCAGTACTTC.

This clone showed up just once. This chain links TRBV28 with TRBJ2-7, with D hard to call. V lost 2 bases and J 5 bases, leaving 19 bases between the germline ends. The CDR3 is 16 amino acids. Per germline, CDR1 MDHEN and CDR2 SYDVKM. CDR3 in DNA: TGTGCCAGCAGTTTACCGGTTTATAAGGCAGTGGACGAGCAGTACTTC. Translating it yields CASSLPVYKAVDEQYF.

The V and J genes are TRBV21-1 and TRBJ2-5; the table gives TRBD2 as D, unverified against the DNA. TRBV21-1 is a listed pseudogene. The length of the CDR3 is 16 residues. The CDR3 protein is CASSRPTGLLPETQYF. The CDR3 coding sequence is TGTGCCAGCAGTAGACCGACGGGACTCCTTCCAGAGACCCAGTACTTC.

CDR3 loop: CASSTTDFSSYEQYF. In nucleotides, the CDR3 is TGTGCCAGCAGTACCACAGATTTTAGCTCCTACGAGCAGTACTTC. The chain links TRBV27 to TRBJ2-7; D gene unclear. V dropped 5 bases and J dropped 0 bases, with 14 bases sitting between them. The CDR3 sequence is 15 residues long. Looked up from germline, CDR1 is MNHEY and CDR2 is SMNVEV (reference sequence).

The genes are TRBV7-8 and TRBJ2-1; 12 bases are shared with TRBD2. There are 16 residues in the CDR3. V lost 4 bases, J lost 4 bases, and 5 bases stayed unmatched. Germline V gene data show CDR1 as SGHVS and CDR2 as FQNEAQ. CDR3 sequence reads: CASSSGLAGGYNEQFF. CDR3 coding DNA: TGTGCCAGCAGCTCGGGGCTAGCGGGGGGGTACAATGAGCAGTTCTTC.

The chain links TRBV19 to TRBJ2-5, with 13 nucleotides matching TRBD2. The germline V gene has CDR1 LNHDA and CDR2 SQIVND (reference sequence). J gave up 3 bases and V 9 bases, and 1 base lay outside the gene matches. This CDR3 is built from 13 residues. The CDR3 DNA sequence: TGTGCCAGCACTAGCGGGGGGGAAGAGACCCAGTACTTC. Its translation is CASTSGGEETQYF.

The CDR3: CASSQGQLSNQPQHF. In DNA form, the CDR3 reads TGCGCCAGCAGCCAAGGTCAGTTAAGCAATCAGCCCCAGCATTTT. The V and J genes are TRBV4-1 and TRBJ1-5; no firm D call. V lost 1 base and J lost 1, with 8 bases in between. Germline V lookup: CDR1 MGHRA, CDR2 YSYEKL. The CDR3 is 15 amino acids.

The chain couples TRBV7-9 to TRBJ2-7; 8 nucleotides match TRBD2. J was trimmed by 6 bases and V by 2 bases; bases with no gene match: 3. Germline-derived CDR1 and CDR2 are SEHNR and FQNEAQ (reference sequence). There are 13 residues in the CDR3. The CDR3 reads CASSLLSGSEQYF. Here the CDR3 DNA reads TGTGCCAGCAGCTTATTGAGCGGGAGCGAGCAGTACTTC.

The CDR3 nucleotides are TGTGCCAGCAGCCCGACCGAGGGGGCGTCCAACTATGGCTACACCTTC. It yields the protein CASSPTEGASNYGYTF. The chain joins TRBV9 to TRBJ1-2; 7 nucleotides agree with TRBD1. Trimming took 4 bases from V and 2 from J; bases not matched to a gene: 11. The CDR3 loop spans 16 amino acids. CDR1 is SGDLS, CDR2 YYNGEE, per germline.

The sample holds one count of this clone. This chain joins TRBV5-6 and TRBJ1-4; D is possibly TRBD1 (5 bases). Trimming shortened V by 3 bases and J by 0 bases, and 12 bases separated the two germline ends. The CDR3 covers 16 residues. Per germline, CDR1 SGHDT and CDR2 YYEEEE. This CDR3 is CASSSGGWTTNEKLFF. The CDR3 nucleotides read TGTGCCAGCAGCTCCGGGGGATGGACAACTAATGAAAAACTGTTTTTT.